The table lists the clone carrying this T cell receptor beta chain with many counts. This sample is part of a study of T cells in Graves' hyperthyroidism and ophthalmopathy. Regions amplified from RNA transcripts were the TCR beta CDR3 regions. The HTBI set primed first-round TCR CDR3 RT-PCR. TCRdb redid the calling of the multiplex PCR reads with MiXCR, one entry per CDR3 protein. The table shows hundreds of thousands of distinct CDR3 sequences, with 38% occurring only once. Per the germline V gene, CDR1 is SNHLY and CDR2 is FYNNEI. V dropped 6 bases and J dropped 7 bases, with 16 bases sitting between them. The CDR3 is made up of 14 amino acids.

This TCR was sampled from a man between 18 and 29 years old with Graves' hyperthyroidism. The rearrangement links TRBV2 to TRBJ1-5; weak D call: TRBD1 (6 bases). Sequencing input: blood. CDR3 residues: CASRGTGGGQPQHF. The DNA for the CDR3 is TGTGCCAGCAGGGGAACGGGAGGGGGACAGCCCCAGCATTTT. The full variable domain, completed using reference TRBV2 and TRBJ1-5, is EPEVTQTPSHQVTQMGQEVILRCVPISNHLYFYWYRQILGQKVEFLVSFYNNEISEKSEIFDDQFSVERPDGSNFTLKIRSTKLEDSAMYFCASRGTGGGQPQHFGDGTRLSIL.